Shown below are 19 T cell receptor beta chains from a single sample sequenced in a study of blood T cells in healthy people across ages (dated by TCRdb to the mid-2010s). The library was generated by 5' RACE. A second PCR of roughly 6 to 11 cycles was performed with a sample-barcoded 5' primer and a J-beta primer mix. TCRdb applied fastp at Q25 and MiXCR to the public reads, then kept only in-frame beta chains. Rows merge per CDR3 protein into single entries with the most common DNA and genes. A total of some 1,800,000 distinct CDR3 sequences appear in this sample, about two fifths of them only once. Of the sample, approximately 22% falls within the top ten clones. Specimen: blood. These receptors were taken from a human donor in good health.

A note on this clonotype: An end of the junction differs from the germline gene, which may be a read error. The CDR3: CASRRGLAGAQGTQYF. The DNA of the CDR3 is TGTGCCAGCAGACGGGGACTAGCGGGGGCTCAAGGGACCCAGTACTTC. The chain recombines TRBV12-3 or TRBV12-4 with TRBJ2-5; 14 bases agree with TRBD2. The CDR3 consists of 16 residues.

This clonotype was seen more than once but under ten times. The V and J genes are TRBV19 and TRBJ2-1; tentative D call: TRBD2 (7 bases). CDR1 LNHDA and CDR2 SQIVND come from the germline V gene (reference sequence). This CDR3 has 12 residues. Between the trimmed V and J ends, which lost 7 bases and 7 bases, there was a span of 11 bases. This CDR3 reads CASKGGANEQFF. CDR3 in DNA: TGTGCCAGTAAAGGGGGGGCTAATGAGCAGTTCTTC.

The chain uses TRBV4-1 and TRBJ2-7, with TRBD1 as a possible D gene (6 bases). Germline lookup yields CDR1 MGHRA and CDR2 YSYEKL. This CDR3 contains 15 residues. Trimming cost V 4 bases and J 0 bases, with 13 bases left between them. CDR3 DNA sequence: TGCGCCAGCAGCCTTCGGGACATAAGCTCCTACGAGCAGTACTTC. This encodes CASSLRDISSYEQYF.

In its sample, this clonotype was seen once. The V and J genes are TRBV4-2 and TRBJ2-3; a weak D match, TRBD2 (7 bases). The V gene lost 4 bases and the J gene lost 4 bases, with 21 bases spanning the gap. Germline V CDR1 and CDR2: LGHNA, YNFKEQ. The CDR3 is made up of 17 amino acids. The CDR3 sequence: CASSPSSGGGPSDTQYF. The CDR3 coding sequence is TGTGCCAGCAGCCCGTCGTCTGGGGGGGGGCCCTCAGATACGCAGTATTTT.

In DNA form, the CDR3 reads TGCGCCAGCAGCCTCGAGTCGGGACTAGCGGGTAAAGAGACCCAGTACTTC. Protein: CASSLESGLAGKETQYF. This chain links TRBV4-3 with TRBJ2-5, with 12 positions matching TRBD2. This CDR3 is built from 17 residues. V lost 4 bases and J lost 3; bases outside the gene matches: 9. The germline CDR1 and CDR2 sequences are LGHNA and YSLEER.

This chain links TRBV7-9 with TRBJ1-6; D not resolved. V lost 5 bases to trimming and J lost 13 bases, with 15 bases between them. The length of the CDR3 is 13 residues. In germline, CDR1 is SEHNR, CDR2 FQNEAQ (reference sequence). The DNA for the CDR3 is TGTGCCAGCAGCCAGGAGGGTGCAAGGCCCCTCCACTTT. It encodes CASSQEGARPLHF.

The rearrangement uses TRBV2 and TRBJ1-5; D perhaps matches TRBD1 (5 bases). Germline V gives CDR1 SNHLY, CDR2 FYNNEI. V lost 7 bases and J 3 bases, leaving 13 bases between the germline ends. The CDR3 runs to 14 residues. CDR3 coding DNA: TGTGCCAGCACGGGGGACCCGTTCAATCAGCCCCAGCATTTT. Protein: CASTGDPFNQPQHF. Looking up the rest from reference TRBV2 and TRBJ1-5 gives the full variable domain: EPEVTQTPSHQVTQMGQEVILRCVPISNHLYFYWYRQILGQKVEFLVSFYNNEISEKSEIFDDQFSVERPDGSNFTLKIRSTKLEDSAMYFCASTGDPFNQPQHFGDGTRLSIL.

This clonotype showed up just a few times. The chain couples TRBV12-3 or TRBV12-4 to TRBJ2-3; D is unclear. This CDR3 is 14 amino acids long. V was pared by 4 bases and J by 2 bases, with 10 bases between. CDR3 protein: CASSSDDSTDTQYF. The CDR3 DNA is TGTGCCAGCAGTTCGGACGACTCCACAGATACGCAGTATTTT.

This sequence joins TRBV14 and TRBJ2-4; 10 bases are a match to TRBD1. The J call may be in error: the DNA end matches TRBJ2-7 better. CDR1 and CDR2 (germline): SGHDN, FVKESK. This CDR3 is 16 amino acids long. This chain's CDR3 is CASSQAYDRGRYEQYF. CDR3 bases: TGTGCCAGCAGCCAAGCTTATGACAGGGGGCGGTACGAGCAGTACTTC.

The J gene is TRBJ1-1, the V gene TRBV6-2 or TRBV6-3, with D tentatively TRBD1 (5 bases). The germline gives CDR1 MNHEY, CDR2 SVGEGT. The CDR3 loop spans 14 amino acids. V was shortened by 2 bases and J by 5 bases, with 12 bases between the two germline ends. The CDR3 here is CASSYGKGSTEAFF. CDR3 sequence (DNA): TGTGCCAGCAGTTACGGCAAGGGGTCTACTGAAGCTTTCTTT.

V usage is TRBV4-3 and J usage is TRBJ2-1; 11 positions agree with TRBD1. This CDR3 comprises 16 residues. The germline gives CDR1 LGHNA, CDR2 YSLEER. V trimming: 0 bases; J trimming: 6 bases; junction bases outside the gene matches: 4. CDR3 nucleotide sequence: TGCGCCAGCAGCCAAGATCCCGGGACAGGGGGCAATGAGCAGTTCTTC. Its protein product is CASSQDPGTGGNEQFF.

This sequence joins TRBV7-6 and TRBJ2-5, with D tentatively TRBD2 (5 bases). CDR3 size: 18 residues. Germline V gives CDR1 SGHVS, CDR2 FNYEAQ. V was clipped by 1 base and J by 3 bases, with 21 bases between them. The CDR3 loop reads CASSLGSPVDYKKETQYF. The CDR3 DNA reads as TGTGCCAGCAGCTTAGGATCACCCGTCGACTACAAGAAAGAGACCCAGTACTTC.

The gene calls are TRBV6-2 or TRBV6-3 and TRBJ2-5; tentatively, D is TRBD2 (6 bases). Germline V CDR1 and CDR2: MNHEY, SVGEGT. Trimming took off 2 bases at V and 4 bases at J, with 14 bases between the two ends. CDR3 length: 15 residues. DNA for the CDR3: TGTGCCAGCAGTTACCTCGTTGTGGGAGGAGAGACCCAGTACTTC. It translates to CASSYLVVGGETQYF.

The rearrangement links TRBV6-4 to TRBJ2-1; D is perhaps TRBD1 or TRBD2 (5 bases each). CDR1 and CDR2 (germline): MRHNA, SNTAGT. Deletions cut 3 bases from V and 4 bases from J, with 22 bases between. The CDR3 runs 18 residues. The CDR3 coding sequence is TGTGCCAGCAGTGAAGGATTGGGGGACGACTTAGGGTACAATGAGCAGTTCTTC. Its protein product is CASSEGLGDDLGYNEQFF.

The rearrangement joins TRBV20-1 to TRBJ1-5, with D perhaps matching TRBD1 (5 bases). The CDR3 is 15 amino acids. From germline, CDR1 is DFQATT and CDR2 SNEGSKA (reference sequence). V was shortened by 0 bases and J by 2 bases, with 11 bases between the two germline ends. The CDR3 bases are TGCAGTGCTAGAGACGCGAGGGGAGGCAATCAGCCCCAGCATTTT. Its protein product is CSARDARGGNQPQHF.

This clonotype showed up just a few times. This chain connects TRBV4-2 to TRBJ2-3; 8 bases align to TRBD2. With 0 bases clipped from V and 1 base from J, the junction kept 6 bases outside the gene matches. The CDR3 is 17 residues long. Germline V gives CDR1 LGHNA, CDR2 YNFKEQ. CDR3 sequence: CASSQEWNSGGTDTQYF. The CDR3 bases are TGTGCCAGCAGCCAAGAGTGGAATAGCGGGGGCACAGATACGCAGTATTTT.

The genes are TRBV5-1 and TRBJ1-5; D is uncertain. Trimming shortened V by 4 bases and J by 4 bases, and 15 bases separated the two germline ends. The CDR3 covers 15 residues. Per germline, CDR1 SGHRS and CDR2 YFSETQ. The DNA of the CDR3 is TGCGCCAGCAGCCCCGACTCGGCCCCTAATCAGCCCCAGCATTTT. Its translation: CASSPDSAPNQPQHF.

The chain combines TRBV12-3 or TRBV12-4 with TRBJ1-5; D possibly corresponds to TRBD1 (5 bases). Trimming took 5 bases from V and 6 from J, leaving 8 bases between them. This CDR3 region has 12 residues. This chain's CDR3 is CASSPDSQPQHF. The CDR3, as DNA: TGTGCCAGCAGTCCCGACAGTCAGCCCCAGCATTTT.

This rearrangement joins TRBV5-4 to TRBJ2-5; a weak D match, TRBD1 (7 bases). The end of the DNA aligns better with TRBJ2-7, so the J call may be wrong. CDR3 length: 16 residues. Germline assignment: CDR1 SGHNT and CDR2 YYREEE (reference sequence). The CDR3, as DNA: TGTGCCAGCAGCCAAGGGGGCGGGACAGCTTATTACGAGCAGTACTTC. It encodes CASSQGGGTAYYEQYF.